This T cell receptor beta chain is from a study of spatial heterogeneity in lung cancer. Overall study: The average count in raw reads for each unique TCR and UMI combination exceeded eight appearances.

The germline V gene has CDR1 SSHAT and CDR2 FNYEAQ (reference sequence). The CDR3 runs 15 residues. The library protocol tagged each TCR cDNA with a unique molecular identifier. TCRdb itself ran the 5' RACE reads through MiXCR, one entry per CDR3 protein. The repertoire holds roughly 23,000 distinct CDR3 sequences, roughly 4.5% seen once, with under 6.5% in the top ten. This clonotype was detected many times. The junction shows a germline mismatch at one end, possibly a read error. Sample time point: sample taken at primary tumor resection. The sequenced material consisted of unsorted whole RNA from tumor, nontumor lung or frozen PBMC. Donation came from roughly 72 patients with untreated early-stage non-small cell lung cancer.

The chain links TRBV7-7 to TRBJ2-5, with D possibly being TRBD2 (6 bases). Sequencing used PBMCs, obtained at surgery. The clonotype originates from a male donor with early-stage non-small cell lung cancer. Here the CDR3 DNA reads TGTGCTAGCAGCTTCGGGACCGGAGGGAGGGAGACCCAGTACTTC. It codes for CASSFGTGGRETQYF.